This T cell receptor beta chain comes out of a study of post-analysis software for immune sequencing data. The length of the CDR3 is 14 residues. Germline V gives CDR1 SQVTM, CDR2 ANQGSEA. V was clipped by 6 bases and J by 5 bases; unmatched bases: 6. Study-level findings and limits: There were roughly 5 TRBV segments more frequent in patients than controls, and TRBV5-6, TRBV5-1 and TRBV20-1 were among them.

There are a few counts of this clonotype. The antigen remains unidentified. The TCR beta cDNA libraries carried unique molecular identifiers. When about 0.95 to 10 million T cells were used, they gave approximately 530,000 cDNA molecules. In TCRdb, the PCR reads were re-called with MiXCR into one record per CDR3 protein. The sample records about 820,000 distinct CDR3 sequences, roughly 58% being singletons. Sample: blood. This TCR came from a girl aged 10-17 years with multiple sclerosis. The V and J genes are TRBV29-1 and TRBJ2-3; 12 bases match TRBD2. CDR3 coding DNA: TGCAGCGTGCGGACTAGCGGGGCGGGAGATACGCAGTATTTT. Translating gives CSVRTSGAGDTQYF.